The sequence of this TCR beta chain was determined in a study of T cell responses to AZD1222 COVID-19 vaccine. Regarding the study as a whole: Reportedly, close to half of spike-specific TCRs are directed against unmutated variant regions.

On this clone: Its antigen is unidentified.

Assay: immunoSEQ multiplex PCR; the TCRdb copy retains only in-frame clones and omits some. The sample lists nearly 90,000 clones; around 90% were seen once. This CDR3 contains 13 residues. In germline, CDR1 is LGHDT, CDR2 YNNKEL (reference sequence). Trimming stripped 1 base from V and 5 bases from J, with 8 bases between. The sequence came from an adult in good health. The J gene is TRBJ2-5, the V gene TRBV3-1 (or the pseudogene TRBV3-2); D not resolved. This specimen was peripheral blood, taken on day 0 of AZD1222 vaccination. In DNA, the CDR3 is TGTGCCAGCAGCCAAGGTGGGGATGAGACCCAGTACTTC. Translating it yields CASSQGGDETQYF.